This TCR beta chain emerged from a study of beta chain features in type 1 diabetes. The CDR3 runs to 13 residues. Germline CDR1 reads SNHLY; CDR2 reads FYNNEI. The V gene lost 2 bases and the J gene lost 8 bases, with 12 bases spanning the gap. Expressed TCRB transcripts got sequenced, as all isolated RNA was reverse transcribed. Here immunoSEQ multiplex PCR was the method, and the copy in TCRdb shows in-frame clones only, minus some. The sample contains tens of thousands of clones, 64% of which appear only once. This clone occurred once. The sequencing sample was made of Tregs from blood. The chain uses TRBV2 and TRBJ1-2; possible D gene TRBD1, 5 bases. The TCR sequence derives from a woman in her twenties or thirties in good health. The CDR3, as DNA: TGTGCCAGCAGTGAACGGGGGGTTGGAGGCTACACCTTC. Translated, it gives CASSERGVGGYTF.